These T cell receptor beta chains were read from a single sample in a study of tumor-infiltrating lymphocytes in oesophageal squamous cell carcinoma. TCRdb re-called the PCR reads through MiXCR, storing one row per CDR3 protein. Of about 12,000 distinct CDR3 sequences in the sample, roughly 50% were seen once. Sequences were obtained from esophageal tumor tissue. Receptor source: a female donor with esophageal squamous cell carcinoma. Each CDR3 is given with its conserved first and last residue. Each record gives: clone size, V gene, J gene, D gene, CDR3 length, CDR3 protein, CDR3 DNA. The D gene is left open where the match is weak. Clone size is shown for a subset of rows, as once, few, many or a class of expanded clone.

medium-sized,TRBV10-3,TRBJ2-7,TRBD1,13,CAMAGTGFIEQYF,TGTGCCATGGCCGGGACAGGGTTTATCGAGCAGTACTTC
NA,TRBV5-6,TRBJ2-7,NA,13,CASSLAGLNEQYF,TGTGCCAGCAGCTTGGCAGGGTTGAACGAGCAGTACTTC
NA,TRBV7-2,TRBJ2-5,NA,14,CASSPGQFQETQYF,TGTGCCAGCAGCCCCGGACAGTTCCAAGAGACCCAGTACTTC
NA,TRBV10-3,TRBJ1-3,NA,14,CAISDGSSGNTIYF,TGTGCCATCAGTGACGGGAGCTCTGGAAACACCATATATTTT
NA,TRBV7-2,TRBJ2-7,TRBD1,16,CASSLDFGTATYEQYF,TGTGCCAGCAGCTTAGACTTCGGGACAGCGACCTACGAGCAGTACTTC
medium-sized,TRBV11-2,TRBJ2-3,NA,11,CASRYSDTQYF,TGTGCCAGCAGATATTCAGATACGCAGTATTTT
few,TRBV7-2,TRBJ1-5,NA,15,CASSLGGTGSQPQHF,TGTGCCAGCAGCTTAGGGGGTACAGGGAGCCAGCCCCAGCATTTT
NA,TRBV7-6,TRBJ2-6,NA,14,CASRAGTKESPLHF,TGTGCCAGCAGGGCCGGGACAAAGGAATCACCCCTCCACTTC
NA,TRBV7-6,TRBJ1-1,TRBD1,16,CASSPGTGEKYTEAFF,TGTGCCAGCAGCCCCGGGACAGGGGAAAAGTACACTGAAGCTTTCTTT
few,TRBV7-2,TRBJ2-1,NA,15,CASSLGVRGQNEQFF,TGTGCCAGCAGCTTAGGTGTGAGGGGCCAGAATGAGCAGTTCTTC
NA,TRBV7-9,TRBJ2-5,NA,15,CASSLWEVSQETQYF,TGTGCCAGCAGCTTATGGGAGGTCAGCCAGGAGACCCAGTACTTC
once,TRBV7-9,TRBJ2-5,NA,13,CASSFGAAETQNF,TGTGCCAGCAGCTTTGGGGCAGCGGAGACCCAGAACTTC
medium-sized,TRBV7-3,TRBJ2-3,NA,15,CASSLRGGPTDTQYF,TGTGCCAGCAGCTTAAGGGGGGGCCCCACAGATACGCAGTATTTT
NA,TRBV7-2,TRBJ2-5,NA,14,CASSPQGNNSPLHF,TGTGCCAGCAGCCCCCAGGGGAATAATTCACCCCTCCACTTC
many,TRBV7-6,TRBJ2-7,NA,16,CASSLGTGTFAYEQYF,TGTGCCAGCAGCTTAGGAACAGGGACTTTTGCCTACGAGCAGTACTTC
few,TRBV14,TRBJ2-1,TRBD2,17,CASSQDSRLATYNEQFF,TGTGCCAGCAGCCAAGATTCGAGACTAGCGACTTACAATGAGCAGTTCTTC
medium-sized,TRBV6-1,TRBJ1-2,NA,14,CASSEVSNLYGYTF,TGTGCCAGCAGTGAAGTCAGCAACCTTTATGGCTACACCTTC
NA,TRBV7-6,TRBJ2-7,NA,15,CASSLGIQSSYEQYF,TGTGCCAGCAGCTTAGGTATCCAGAGCTCCTACGAGCAGTACTTC
NA,TRBV7-4,TRBJ1-1,TRBD1,14,CASSSQGGNTEAFF,TGTGCCAGCAGCTCACAGGGGGGAAACACTGAAGCTTTCTTT
NA,TRBV5-1,TRBJ1-5,TRBD1,14,CASSTGQGNQPQHF,TGCGCCAGCAGCACCGGACAGGGCAATCAGCCCCAGCATTTT
NA,TRBV5-6,TRBJ1-1,NA,13,CASSLDLQEGAFF,TGTGCCAGCAGCTTAGATTTGCAGGAGGGAGCTTTCTTT
NA,TRBV7-2,TRBJ2-7,TRBD2,15,CASSLYPSGGNEQYF,TGTGCCAGCAGCTTATACCCTAGCGGAGGCAATGAGCAGTACTTC
NA,TRBV7-3,TRBJ2-7,NA,15,CASRALWLESYEQYF,TGTGCCAGCAGGGCCCTTTGGCTAGAATCCTACGAGCAGTACTTC
NA,TRBV7-2,TRBJ2-1,NA,15,CASKSTNTRGNEQFF,TGTGCCAGCAAAAGCACAAATACCAGGGGCAATGAGCAGTTCTTC
few,TRBV7-2,TRBJ1-1,NA,15,CASSSVDSGSYEQYF,TGTGCCAGCAGCTCCGTCGACTCTGGCTCCTACGAGCAGTACTTT
many,TRBV5-1,TRBJ2-2,TRBD1,18,CASSSLPWTGMNTGELFF,TGCGCCAGCAGCTCACTCCCCTGGACAGGGATGAATACCGGGGAGCTGTTTTTT
NA,TRBV7-2,TRBJ2-7,NA,14,CASSTGPRSYEQYF,TGTGCCAGCAGCACGGGACCCCGCTCCTACGAGCAGTACTTC
many,TRBV5-4,TRBJ2-1,NA,13,CASSTGRTNEQFF,TGTGCCAGCAGCACGGGACGGACCAATGAGCAGTTCTTC
few,TRBV12-3/TRBV12-4,TRBJ2-5,NA,13,CASAGRLQETQYF,TGTGCCAGCGCAGGGCGTCTCCAAGAGACCCAGTACTTC
NA,TRBV6-6,TRBJ2-7,TRBD2,16,CASSYDLRGTSYEQYF,TGTGCCAGCAGTTACGATTTGCGGGGGACCTCCTACGAGCAGTACTTC
NA,TRBV7-3,TRBJ2-3,NA,13,CASSPLGGDTQYF,TGTGCCAGCAGCCCCCTAGGGGGGGATACGCAGTATTTT
few,TRBV6-1,TRBJ2-3,NA,14,CASTTTTAADTQYF,TGTGCCAGCACTACGACGACCGCAGCAGATACGCAGTATTTT
few,TRBV7-6,TRBJ2-6,NA,16,CASSLGLERVRAVLRF,NA
NA,TRBV7-2,TRBJ1-1,TRBD1,13,CASSANRQGEAFF,TGTGCCAGCAGCGCCAACCGACAGGGGGAAGCTTTCTTT
NA,TRBV6-1,TRBJ2-7,TRBD2,15,CASSVGTSVRYEQYF,TGTGCCAGCAGTGTCGGGACTAGCGTACGCTACGAGCAGTACTTC
NA,TRBV7-6,TRBJ2-2,NA,15,CASSPRPTRTGELFF,TGTGCCAGCAGCCCAAGACCAACTCGAACCGGGGAGCTGTTTTTT
few,TRBV28,TRBJ2-1,TRBD2,12,CASSLTSGTLFF,TGTGCCAGCAGTTTAACTAGCGGGACCTTGTTCTTC
NA,TRBV5-1,TRBJ2-2,TRBD1,14,CASRLQGIGGELFF,TGCGCCAGCAGACTACAGGGGATAGGCGGGGAGCTGTTTTTT
few,TRBV7-9,TRBJ2-6,NA,17,CASSFQGTGNSNSPLHF,TGTGCCAGCAGCTTCCAGGGGACCGGGAACAGTAATTCACCCCTCCACTTC